This TCR beta chain originates from a study of blood T cell repertoires in COVID-19. Using immunoSEQ multiplex PCR, the repertoire was profiled, and TCRdb retains in-frame clones only, with some absent. The table includes some 190,000 clones, roughly 88% detected once. Grouping used clinical history reported by participants in a survey and questionnaire. Germline-derived CDR1 and CDR2 are SGHDT and YYEEEE. The CDR3 is made up of 15 amino acids. V dropped 2 bases and J dropped 5; count of bases not matched to a gene: 10. Material: PBMCs or T cells enriched from blood (not recorded which). This chain uses TRBV5-6 with TRBJ2-7, with 7 positions matching TRBD1. This receptor was identified in a man aged 40-50 years with acute COVID-19. Here the CDR3 reads CASSFRGRGSHEQYF. CDR3 nucleotide sequence: TGTGCCAGCAGCTTCCGTGGCAGGGGGTCCCACGAGCAGTACTTC.